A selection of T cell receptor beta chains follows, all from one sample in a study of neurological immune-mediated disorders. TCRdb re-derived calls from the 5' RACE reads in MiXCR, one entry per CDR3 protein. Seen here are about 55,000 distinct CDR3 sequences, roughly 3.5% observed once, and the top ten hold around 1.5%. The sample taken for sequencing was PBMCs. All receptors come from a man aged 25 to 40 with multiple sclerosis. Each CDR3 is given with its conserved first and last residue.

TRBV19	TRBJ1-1	CASSIGPRTTEAFF
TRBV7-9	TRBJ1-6	CASSLQGARGFSSLHF
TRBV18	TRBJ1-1	CASSPLTRNTEAFF
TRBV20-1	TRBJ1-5	CSARGGGADQPQHF
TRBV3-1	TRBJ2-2	CASSQDFWRGGLSGELFF
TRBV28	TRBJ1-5	CASKESHSNQPQHF
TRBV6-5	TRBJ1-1	CASSSDRGMGAEAFF
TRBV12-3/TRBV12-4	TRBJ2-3	CASSTSGNTDTQYF
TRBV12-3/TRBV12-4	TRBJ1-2	CASRPSRDRGPPNYGYTF
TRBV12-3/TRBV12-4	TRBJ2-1	CASSLMGEQFF
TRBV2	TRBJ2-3	CASSKDGTGSTDTQYF
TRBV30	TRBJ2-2	CAWSGGNTGELFF
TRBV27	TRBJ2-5	CASSFLGTGIVQETQYF
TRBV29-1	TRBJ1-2	CSVERGQGAFGYTF
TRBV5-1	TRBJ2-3	CASSLEGKASDTQYF
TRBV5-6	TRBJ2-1	CASSDVRDRVRSYNEQFF
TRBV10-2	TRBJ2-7	CASSESTGLGSYEQYF
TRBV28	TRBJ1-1	CASSVDTGTEAFF
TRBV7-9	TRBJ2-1	CASSGLGGSLYNEQFF
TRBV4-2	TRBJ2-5	CASSQELAGGQETQYF
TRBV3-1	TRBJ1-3	CASRQGAGNTIYF
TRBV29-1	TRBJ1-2	CSVAEGIGNYGYTF
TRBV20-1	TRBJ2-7	CSASRQNYEQYF
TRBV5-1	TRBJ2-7	CASSPRQGGEQYF
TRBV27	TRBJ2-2	CASITTGGGTGELFF
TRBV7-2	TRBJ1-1	CASSLVNTEAFF
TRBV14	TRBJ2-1	CASSQQDSYNEQFF
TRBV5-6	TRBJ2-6	CASSRTGEHSGANVLTF
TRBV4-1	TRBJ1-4	CASSPSPGTGDEKLFF
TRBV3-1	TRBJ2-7	CASRPATSGSDEQYF